One and the same sample provided the 10 T cell receptor beta chains below, sequenced in a study of T-cell memory formation after mild COVID-19. TCRdb processed the 5' RACE reads anew with MiXCR; each CDR3 protein has one entry. The table has 25,000 to 35,000 distinct CDR3 sequences, 6.5% to 9% seen once; the top ten hold around 14%. Sequences were obtained from PBMCs or a T cell subset sorted from them (not recorded which). Receptor source: an adult woman who had mild COVID-19 (a few samples of this study predate the infection). Cell type and time point are not known.

This clonotype was seen at least ten times. The gene calls are TRBV5-4 and TRBJ2-3, with D possibly being TRBD1 or TRBD2 (5 bases each). The germline V gene has CDR1 SGHNT and CDR2 YYREEE (reference sequence). There are 14 residues in the CDR3. V was clipped by 1 base and J by 7 bases, with 13 bases between them. The CDR3 is CASSLRTGTHTQYF. The CDR3 coding sequence is TGTGCCAGCAGCTTGAGGACCGGGACCCATACGCAGTATTTT. Using reference TRBV5-4 and TRBJ2-3 for the parts outside the CDR3, the full variable domain is ETGVTQSPTHLIKTRGQQVTLRCSSQSGHNTVSWYQQALGQGPQFIFQYYREEENGRGNFPPRFSGLQFPNYSSELNVNALELDDSALYLCASSLRTGTHTQYFGPGTRLTVL.

The table lists this clonotype with many counts. The genes are TRBV12-3 or TRBV12-4 and TRBJ2-3, with D perhaps being TRBD1 or TRBD2 (5 bases each). Trimming took off 8 bases at V and 1 base at J, with 13 bases between the two ends. There are 14 residues in the CDR3. CDR3 in DNA: TGTGCCAGCGGTAGAGGGGCCGGCACAGATACGCAGTATTTT. This sequence encodes CASGRGAGTDTQYF.

The J gene is TRBJ2-7, the V gene TRBV11-2, with D hard to call. Trimming pared 0 bases from V and 5 bases from J, leaving 14 bases between. The CDR3 covers 15 residues. CDR1 and CDR2 (germline): SGHAT, FQNNGV. The CDR3 nucleotides read TGTGCCAGCAGCTTAGAGAGCGTGAACGTCCACGAGCAGTACTTC. Translation: CASSLESVNVHEQYF.

This rearrangement joins TRBV12-3 or TRBV12-4 to TRBJ2-7; D gene unclear. Deletions cut 6 bases from V and 2 bases from J, with 17 bases between. This CDR3 is 15 amino acids long. Here the CDR3 reads CASSAGGRPPYEQYF. In nucleotides, the CDR3 is TGTGCCAGCAGCGCCGGCGGCAGACCTCCCTACGAGCAGTACTTC.

The rearrangement joins TRBV7-2 to TRBJ1-2; D may be TRBD1 (6 bases). CDR3 length equals 14 residues. Germline V gives CDR1 SGHTA, CDR2 FQGNSA. Trimming shortened V by 5 bases and J by 4 bases, and 14 bases separated the two germline ends. DNA for the CDR3: TGTGCCAGCAGCCCCCGGACAGTGCGCTATGGCTACACCTTC. This translates into CASSPRTVRYGYTF.

This clonotype has a count of ten or more. The V call is TRBV29-1, the J call TRBJ1-2, with D unclear. The V end was cut by 4 bases, the J end by 4 bases, with 10 bases between. This CDR3 contains 12 residues. Per germline, CDR1 SQVTM and CDR2 ANQGSEA. The CDR3 DNA reads as TGCAGCGTTGTGAAGGGTACCTATGGCTACACCTTC. This codes for CSVVKGTYGYTF.

Ten or more counts support this clonotype. The CDR3: CASSPGLNTEAFF. The CDR3 DNA reads TGTGCCAGCAGCCCGGGACTCAACACTGAAGCTTTCTTT. The rearrangement links TRBV5-4 to TRBJ1-1; D might be TRBD1 (5 bases). CDR3 length equals 13 residues. The V end lost 4 bases, the J end lost 2 bases, and 9 bases lay between the germline ends. Per the germline V gene, CDR1 is SGHNT and CDR2 is YYREEE (reference sequence).

This clonotype was seen repeatedly, ten times or more. J is TRBJ1-1 and V is TRBV28, with D possibly being TRBD1 (5 bases). Trimming stripped 3 bases from V and 7 bases from J, with 9 bases between. Per germline, CDR1 MDHEN and CDR2 SYDVKM. The CDR3 runs 12 residues. The CDR3, as DNA: TGTGCCAGCAGTTTCCCCAGGGATGAAGCTTTCTTT. Protein: CASSFPRDEAFF.

This clonotype was seen repeatedly, ten times or more. The chain employs TRBV6-2 or TRBV6-3 and TRBJ2-1; possibly TRBD2 for D (6 bases). V was clipped by 3 bases and J by 10 bases, with 13 bases between them. Looked up from germline, CDR1 is MNHEY and CDR2 is SVGEGT. This CDR3 has 13 residues. The CDR3 region has the DNA TGTGCCAGCAGTTATGTGGGAGGTCCCGAGCAGTTCTTC. It encodes CASSYVGGPEQFF.

This clonotype has a count of ten or more. The chain has TRBV30 and TRBJ1-2; a possible D gene is TRBD1 (5 bases). V was trimmed by 4 bases and J by 2 bases, leaving 11 bases between them. The CDR3 is made up of 13 amino acids. Germline V gives CDR1 GTSNPN, CDR2 SVGIG (reference sequence). The chain's CDR3 is CAWIDRANYGYTF. The CDR3 DNA follows: TGTGCCTGGATTGACAGAGCGAACTATGGCTACACCTTC.